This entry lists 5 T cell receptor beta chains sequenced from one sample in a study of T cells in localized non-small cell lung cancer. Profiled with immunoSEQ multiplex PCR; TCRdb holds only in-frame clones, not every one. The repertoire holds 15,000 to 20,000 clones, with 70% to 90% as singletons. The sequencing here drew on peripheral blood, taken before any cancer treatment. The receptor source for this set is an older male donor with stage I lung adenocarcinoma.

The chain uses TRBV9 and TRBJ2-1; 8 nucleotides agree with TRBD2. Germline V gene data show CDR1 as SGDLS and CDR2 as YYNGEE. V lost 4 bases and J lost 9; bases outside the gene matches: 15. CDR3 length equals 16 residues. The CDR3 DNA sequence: TGTGCCAGCAGCCCCCTGGGTGGGACTAGTCTGACTGAGCAGTTCTTC. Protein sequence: CASSPLGGTSLTEQFF.

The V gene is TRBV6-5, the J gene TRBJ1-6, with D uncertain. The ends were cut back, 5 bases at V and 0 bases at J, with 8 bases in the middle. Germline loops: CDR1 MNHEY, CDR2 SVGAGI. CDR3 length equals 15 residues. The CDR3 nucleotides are TGTGCCAGCAGTCCCCAGAACTCCTATAATTCACCCCTCCACTTT. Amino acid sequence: CASSPQNSYNSPLHF.

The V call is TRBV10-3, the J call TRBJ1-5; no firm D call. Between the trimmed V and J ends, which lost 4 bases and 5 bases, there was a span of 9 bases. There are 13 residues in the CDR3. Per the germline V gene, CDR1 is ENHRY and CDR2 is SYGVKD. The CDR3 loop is CAISANVDQPQHF. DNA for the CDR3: TGTGCCATCAGTGCGAACGTGGATCAGCCCCAGCATTTT.

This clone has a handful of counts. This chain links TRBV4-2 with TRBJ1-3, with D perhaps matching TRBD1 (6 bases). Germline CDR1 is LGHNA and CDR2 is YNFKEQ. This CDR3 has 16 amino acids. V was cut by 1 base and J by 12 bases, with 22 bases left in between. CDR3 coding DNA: TGTGCCAGCAGCCAAGTCACGTTCTCCCAGGGGACGGGCATATATTTT. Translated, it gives CASSQVTFSQGTGIYF.

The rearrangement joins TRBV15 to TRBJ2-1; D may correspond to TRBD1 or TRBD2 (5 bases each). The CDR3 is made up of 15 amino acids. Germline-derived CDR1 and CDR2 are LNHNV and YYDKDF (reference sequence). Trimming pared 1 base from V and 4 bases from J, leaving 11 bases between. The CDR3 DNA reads TGTGCCACCAGCAGAGGGGGGAGTACTTACAATGAGCAGTTCTTC. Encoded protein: CATSRGGSTYNEQFF.